The present TCR beta chain was sequenced within a study of Graves' ophthalmopathy and Graves' hyperthyroidism. As the template, RNA transcripts were used to amplify TCR beta CDR3 regions. An opening RT-PCR round employed HTBI primers and preceded a second-round multiplex PCR. TCRdb processed the multiplex PCR reads anew with MiXCR; each CDR3 protein has one entry. The profile shows some 360,000 distinct CDR3 sequences, about a sixth of them singletons. Other autoimmune diseases, uncontrolled infections, pregnancy or lactation led to the exclusion of patients. This clonotype has just a few counts. The sample comprised peripheral blood. The TCR originated in an adult woman with stable Graves' hyperthyroidism.

The CDR3 here is CSVEDSYSYEQYF. DNA of the CDR3: TGCAGCGTTGAGGACAGCTACTCCTACGAGCAGTACTTC. The rearrangement uses TRBV29-1 and TRBJ2-7; TRBD1 might be the D (6 bases). Per the germline V gene, CDR1 is SQVTM and CDR2 is ANQGSEA. V dropped 3 bases and J dropped 0 bases, with 9 bases sitting between them. The CDR3 covers 13 residues.